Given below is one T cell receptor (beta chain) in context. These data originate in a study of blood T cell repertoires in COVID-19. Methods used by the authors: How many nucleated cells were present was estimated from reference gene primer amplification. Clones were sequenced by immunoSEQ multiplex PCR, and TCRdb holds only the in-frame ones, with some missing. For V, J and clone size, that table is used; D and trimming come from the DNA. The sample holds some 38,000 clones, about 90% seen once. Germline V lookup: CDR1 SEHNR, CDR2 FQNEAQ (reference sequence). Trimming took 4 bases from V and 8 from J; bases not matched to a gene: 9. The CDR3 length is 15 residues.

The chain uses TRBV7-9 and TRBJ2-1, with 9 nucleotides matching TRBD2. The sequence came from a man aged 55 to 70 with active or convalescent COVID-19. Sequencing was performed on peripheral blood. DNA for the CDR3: TGTGCCAGCAGCTCCGACGGACTAGCGTTGGATGAGCAGTTCTTC. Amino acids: CASSSDGLALDEQFF.